What follows are 21 T cell receptor beta chains derived from one specimen sequenced in a study of OX40 agonist ivuxolimab in advanced cancers. Using immunoSEQ multiplex PCR, the repertoire was profiled, and TCRdb retains in-frame clones only, with some absent. The sample shows 70,000 or so clones, approximately 80% of them seen only once. The sequencing here drew on CD4+ or CD8+ T cells sorted from blood, taken in a trial of the OX40 agonist ivuxolimab. Receptor source: an adult with an advanced solid tumor such as melanoma, head and neck, liver or kidney cancer.

The V gene is TRBV6-9, the J gene TRBJ2-6; TRBD1 matches at 10 bases. This CDR3 contains 18 residues. CDR1 is MNHGY and CDR2 is SVAAGI in the germline V gene. The ends lost 5 bases at V and 4 bases at J; junction bases unmatched: 11. CDR3 DNA: TGTGCCAGCAGTAGGACCGGGACAGGGGATGCCGGGGCCAACGTCCTGACTTTC. Residues: CASSRTGTGDAGANVLTF.

This chain connects TRBV19 to TRBJ2-3, with 7 bases that match TRBD2. The CDR3 has 12 residues. Trimming took 7 bases from V and 10 from J; bases not matched to a gene: 8. Per germline, CDR1 LNHDA and CDR2 SQIVND (reference sequence). The CDR3 is CASTFERGPQYF. The DNA for the CDR3 is TGTGCCAGTACCTTTGAGCGGGGACCGCAGTATTTT.

This sequence joins TRBV15 and TRBJ1-1; D is ambiguous. The length of the CDR3 is 14 residues. V was pared by 0 bases and J by 2 bases, with 7 bases between. Germline assignment: CDR1 LNHNV and CDR2 YYDKDF (reference sequence). The CDR3: CATSRDTGNTEAFF. For the CDR3, the DNA is TGTGCCACCAGCAGAGATACGGGTAACACTGAAGCTTTCTTT.

This clone has ten or more counts. The V and J genes are TRBV4-1 and TRBJ2-1; 8 bases map to TRBD2. CDR3 length: 16 residues. Losses at the gene ends were 2 bases for V and 8 bases for J; bases not matched to a gene: 11. Germline V lookup: CDR1 MGHRA, CDR2 YSYEKL. Written as DNA, the CDR3 is TGCGCCAGCAGCCAACTCGTACGAGCGGGAGCGGATGAGCAGTTCTTC. Its translation: CASSQLVRAGADEQFF.

This rearrangement joins TRBV7-9 to TRBJ2-4, with 9 bases matching TRBD1. Germline V gene data show CDR1 as SEHNR and CDR2 as FQNEAQ (reference sequence). With 5 bases clipped from V and 0 bases from J, the junction kept 8 bases outside the gene matches. This CDR3 has 17 residues. The CDR3 sequence: CASSQQGTGLAKNIQYF. Written as DNA, the CDR3 is TGTGCCAGCAGCCAGCAGGGGACAGGGTTAGCCAAAAACATTCAGTACTTC.

The chain uses TRBV29-1 and TRBJ1-1; D not resolved. The CDR3 loop spans 13 amino acids. V was cut by 4 bases and J by 2 bases, with 11 bases left in between. Germline V lookup: CDR1 SQVTM, CDR2 ANQGSEA. The DNA of the CDR3 is TGCAGCGTTGGCGGGCCTACTAACACTGAAGCTTTCTTT. Translation gives CSVGGPTNTEAFF.

The genes are TRBV6-5 and TRBJ1-2; 9 bases agree with TRBD1. Trimming at V came to 5 bases and at J to 4 bases, leaving 2 bases not matched to a gene. Germline-derived CDR1 and CDR2 are MNHEY and SVGAGI. This CDR3 is built from 13 residues. CDR3 residues: CASSRDRVYGYTF. CDR3 nucleotides: TGTGCCAGCAGTCGGGACAGGGTCTATGGCTACACCTTC.

The genes are TRBV5-1 and TRBJ2-1, with D possibly being TRBD1 (5 bases). Germline loops: CDR1 SGHRS, CDR2 YFSETQ. V lost 0 bases, J lost 0 bases, and 13 bases lay in between. The length of the CDR3 is 17 residues. The CDR3 protein is CASSLGAGLSSYNEQFF. CDR3 sequence (DNA): TGCGCCAGCAGCTTGGGGGCAGGGCTAAGCTCCTACAATGAGCAGTTCTTC.

The chain is built from TRBV14 and TRBJ1-6; a possible D gene is TRBD1 (5 bases). V was cut by 2 bases and J by 14 bases, with 31 bases left in between. The CDR3 consists of 19 residues. Germline V lookup: CDR1 SGHDN, CDR2 FVKESK. This chain's CDR3 is CASSQLLTGLGSQGGTLHF. CDR3 sequence (DNA): TGTGCCAGCAGCCAACTCCTTACGGGGTTGGGGAGCCAGGGAGGTACCCTCCACTTT. Combining the CDR3 with reference TRBV14 and TRBJ1-6 gives the whole variable domain EAGVTQFPSHSVIEKGQTVTLRCDPISGHDNLYWYRRVMGKEIKFLLHFVKESKQDESGMPNNRFLAERTGGTYSTLKVQPAELEDSGVYFCASSQLLTGLGSQGGTLHFGNGTRLTVT.

The chain joins TRBV10-1 to TRBJ2-1; 11 bases match TRBD2. The CDR3 runs to 17 residues. Unmatched junction bases numbered 14, after V lost 10 bases and J lost 3 bases. The germline CDR1 and CDR2 sequences are WNHNN and SYGVQD (reference sequence). The CDR3 spells CATSPPLAGELYNEQFF. Written as DNA, the CDR3 is TGCGCCACCTCCCCCCCACTAGCGGGGGAGCTCTACAATGAGCAGTTCTTC.

DNA for the CDR3: TGTGCCAGTAGTATAAATTTACGGCGGGGCAACAATGAGCAGTTCTTC. Translating it yields CASSINLRRGNNEQFF. The chain couples TRBV19 to TRBJ2-1, with D perhaps TRBD2 (6 bases). Germline V gives CDR1 LNHDA, CDR2 SQIVND (reference sequence). Trimming shortened V by 2 bases and J by 5 bases, and 16 bases separated the two germline ends. CDR3 length: 16 amino acids.

This sequence joins TRBV18 and TRBJ2-7; 7 nucleotides agree with TRBD1. The germline V gene encodes CDR1 KGHSH and CDR2 LQKENI. V shed 4 bases and J 2 bases; nucleotides not matched to a gene: 8. This CDR3 has 15 residues. The CDR3 DNA follows: TGTGCCAGCTCACGCGCGAGACAGGGAGCCTACGAGCAGTACTTC. It is translated as CASSRARQGAYEQYF.

This chain links TRBV28 with TRBJ1-4, with D unclear. CDR3 size: 14 residues. V lost 7 bases to trimming and J lost 8 bases, with 17 bases between them. Germline-derived CDR1 and CDR2 are MDHEN and SYDVKM. CDR3 residues: CASTYKRAQEKLFF. CDR3 bases: TGTGCCAGCACTTATAAGAGGGCCCAGGAAAAACTGTTTTTT. Full variable domain (missing parts from reference TRBV28 and TRBJ1-4): DVKVTQSSRYLVKRTGEKVFLECVQDMDHENMFWYRQDPGLGLRLIYFSYDVKMKEKGDIPEGYSVSREKKERFSLILESASTNQTSMYLCASTYKRAQEKLFFGSGTQLSVL.

The CDR3 DNA follows: TGTGCCAGCAGGGGAGGGAGTAATTCACCCCTCCACTTT. Amino acid sequence: CASRGGSNSPLHF. The gene calls are TRBV6-5 and TRBJ1-6; D uncertain. V lost 6 bases and J 6 bases, leaving 9 bases between the germline ends. CDR1 MNHEY and CDR2 SVGAGI come from the germline V gene. This CDR3 region has 13 residues.

This chain joins TRBV27 and TRBJ2-1, with D perhaps matching TRBD1 (5 bases). The CDR3 is 16 amino acids. V was clipped by 5 bases and J by 2 bases, with 16 bases between them. Germline V gives CDR1 MNHEY, CDR2 SMNVEV (reference sequence). The CDR3 reads CASSPLQGRTYNEQFF. Written as DNA, the CDR3 is TGTGCCAGCAGTCCCCTTCAGGGTAGGACCTACAATGAGCAGTTCTTC.

The CDR3 reads CASSGAGTVAPNEKLFF. The CDR3 coding sequence is TGTGCCAGCAGTGGGGCCGGGACAGTTGCACCTAATGAAAAACTGTTTTTT. The chain employs TRBV28 and TRBJ1-4; TRBD1 aligns across 7 bases. Germline V gene data show CDR1 as MDHEN and CDR2 as SYDVKM. Trimming took 5 bases from V and 3 from J; bases not matched to a gene: 12. The CDR3 is 17 residues long.

The chain couples TRBV2 to TRBJ2-1; maybe TRBD2 (7 bases). The CDR3 covers 13 residues. CDR1 and CDR2 (germline): SNHLY, FYNNEI. Trimming left V 8 bases short and J 7 bases short, with 15 bases between. CDR3 loop: CASGGAGPNEQFF. Here the CDR3 DNA reads TGTGCCAGCGGGGGGGCGGGACCAAATGAGCAGTTCTTC.

This clone occurred a few times. The chain links TRBV5-1 to TRBJ2-2; D is uncertain. The V and J ends lost 1 base and 7 bases respectively, with 11 bases between them. CDR1 SGHRS and CDR2 YFSETQ come from the germline V gene. This CDR3 region has 14 residues. The CDR3 bases are TGCGCCAGCAGCTTGTGGGGTGGAGTCGGGGAGCTGTTTTTT. Translation: CASSLWGGVGELFF.

This sequence joins TRBV6-5 and TRBJ2-3; 9 nucleotides align to TRBD2. Germline lookup yields CDR1 MNHEY and CDR2 SVGAGI. The CDR3 runs to 14 residues. V dropped 6 bases and J dropped 3; count of bases not matched to a gene: 4. CDR3 region: CASSPTSGTDTQYF. In DNA, the CDR3 is TGTGCCAGCAGCCCGACTAGCGGAACAGATACGCAGTATTTT.

J is TRBJ2-3 and V is TRBV18, with D perhaps matching TRBD1 or TRBD2 (6 bases each). The V and J ends lost 0 bases and 0 bases respectively, with 10 bases between them. This CDR3 region has 16 residues. The V gene's germline CDR1 is KGHSH and CDR2 LQKENI. The CDR3 DNA reads as TGTGCCAGCTCACCACCCGGGGGCTCTAGCACAGATACGCAGTATTTT. It is translated as CASSPPGGSSTDTQYF.

CDR3 nucleotide sequence: TGTGCCAGCAGCAAACTAGCGGGGCCCCAAAACACCGGGGAGCTGTTTTTT. Translation gives CASSKLAGPQNTGELFF. The genes are TRBV5-6 and TRBJ2-2, with 10 nucleotides matching TRBD2. Trimming at V came to 4 bases and at J to 2 bases, leaving 8 bases not matched to a gene. CDR1 is SGHDT, CDR2 YYEEEE, per germline. The length of the CDR3 is 17 residues.